A single sample is the source of the 28 T cell receptor beta chains below, sequenced in a study of cytomegalovirus exposure and HLA in healthy donors. 13 Jbeta primers and 60 Vbeta primers were used for the PCR. Sequenced by immunoSEQ multiplex PCR; TCRdb stores in-frame clones only, minus some. The sample shows 150,000 to 190,000 clones, around 72% of them seen only once. Input material: PBMCs. These receptors came from a man younger than 35 in good health and CMV-seronegative.

This clone has only a few counts. The V and J genes are TRBV27 and TRBJ2-5; tentatively, D is TRBD2 (7 bases). The length of the CDR3 is 15 residues. V was shortened by 6 bases and J by 5 bases, with 19 bases between the two germline ends. Germline V gives CDR1 MNHEY, CDR2 SMNVEV (reference sequence). The CDR3 region is CASSLGGGGWETQYF. DNA of the CDR3: TGTGCCAGCAGCCTGGGTGGGGGGGGCTGGGAGACCCAGTACTTC.

The chain employs TRBV4-1 and TRBJ2-5; the match to TRBD2 covers 7 bases. There are 15 residues in the CDR3. Germline V CDR1 and CDR2: MGHRA, YSYEKL. Trimming removed 6 bases from V and 0 bases from J; junction bases left unmatched: 7. The CDR3 DNA reads as TGCGCCAGCAGTCACAGTAGCGGGTACCAAGAGACCCAGTACTTC. As protein: CASSHSSGYQETQYF.

This clone was seen once. The chain couples TRBV4-3 to TRBJ2-7; 9 bases align to TRBD2. The germline V gene encodes CDR1 LGHNA and CDR2 YSLEER. V was clipped by 6 bases and J by 5 bases; unmatched bases: 2. The CDR3 consists of 12 residues. The CDR3 bases are TGCGCCAGCAGGGGGACTAGCCACGAGCAGTACTTC. Its protein is CASRGTSHEQYF.

The chain has TRBV27 and TRBJ1-1; a weak D match, TRBD1 (5 bases). Germline V CDR1 and CDR2: MNHEY, SMNVEV (reference sequence). The CDR3 spans 16 residues. Trimming took 0 bases from V and 1 from J, leaving 12 bases between them. The CDR3 DNA sequence: TGTGCCAGCAGTTTATCGATATACGGGGGGAACACTGAAGCTTTCTTT. Translating gives CASSLSIYGGNTEAFF.

This sequence joins TRBV28 and TRBJ1-6, with TRBD1 identical over 8 bases. The J segment lost 7 bases and the V segment lost 1 base, leaving 3 bases of the junction unmatched. The germline V gene encodes CDR1 MDHEN and CDR2 SYDVKM. This CDR3 is built from 15 residues. In nucleotides, the CDR3 is TGTGCCAGCAGTTTATCGGCAGGGGGCAATTCACCCCTCCACTTT. Its protein is CASSLSAGGNSPLHF.

The chain couples TRBV7-6 to TRBJ2-7; the match to TRBD1 covers 8 bases. The CDR3 covers 16 residues. V lost 5 bases to trimming and J lost 6 bases; unmatched junction nucleotides: 15. Germline assignment: CDR1 SGHVS and CDR2 FNYEAQ. CDR3 in DNA: TGTGCCAGCAGCACCCAGACAGGGGAGAATCGAGGCGAGCAGTACTTC. This encodes CASSTQTGENRGEQYF.

This clone appeared once. This chain links TRBV4-3 with TRBJ2-3; 7 bases line up with TRBD1. In germline, CDR1 is LGHNA, CDR2 YSLEER. The CDR3 extends over 16 amino acids. V trimming: 3 bases; J trimming: 3 bases; junction bases outside the gene matches: 9. The CDR3 sequence: CASSQLTGVNTDTQYF. As DNA, the CDR3 is TGCGCCAGCAGCCAGCTAACAGGGGTCAATACAGATACGCAGTATTTT.

The gene calls are TRBV29-1 and TRBJ2-5; 10 bases fit TRBD2. The V and J ends lost 6 bases and 2 bases, in that order; junction bases with no gene match: 6. The germline gives CDR1 SQVTM, CDR2 ANQGSEA. This CDR3 has 14 residues. This CDR3 is CSVNGLAEQETQYF. The CDR3 nucleotides read TGCAGCGTAAATGGACTAGCGGAGCAAGAGACCCAGTACTTC.

There are a few counts of this clone. The V and J genes are TRBV29-1 and TRBJ2-3, with D possibly matching TRBD2 (5 bases). The V gene lost 5 bases and the J gene lost 2 bases, with 14 bases spanning the gap. CDR3 length equals 14 residues. Germline CDR1 reads SQVTM; CDR2 reads ANQGSEA. Here the CDR3 DNA reads TGCAGCGTTCAGGCGGGTTCCCCCACAGATACGCAGTATTTT. Its protein product is CSVQAGSPTDTQYF.

V is TRBV7-2 and J is TRBJ1-2; possible D gene TRBD1, 6 bases. CDR1 is SGHTA, CDR2 FQGNSA, per germline. This CDR3 spans 13 amino acids. V gave up 4 bases and J gave up 3 bases, with 9 bases separating them. The CDR3 DNA reads as TGTGCCAGCAGCTCCCAGGGGTACTATGGCTACACCTTC. Translated, it gives CASSSQGYYGYTF.

V is TRBV4-3 and J is TRBJ2-2, with 10 bases identical to TRBD1. CDR1 is LGHNA and CDR2 is YSLEER in the germline V gene. Trimming cost V 4 bases and J 0 bases; bases outside gene matches: 2. The CDR3 spans 16 residues. CDR3 nucleotides: TGCGCCAGCAGCCCCGGACAGGGGGCGAACACCGGGGAGCTGTTTTTT. This translates into CASSPGQGANTGELFF.

The V call is TRBV2, the J call TRBJ2-5; 7 bases are shared with TRBD2. This CDR3 contains 15 residues. CDR1 and CDR2 from the germline V gene are SNHLY and FYNNEI. Unmatched junction bases numbered 9, after V lost 4 bases and J lost 4 bases. CDR3 in amino acids: CASSVDGLEGETQYF. The CDR3 bases are TGTGCCAGCAGTGTAGACGGACTAGAAGGAGAGACCCAGTACTTC.

The chain has TRBV9 and TRBJ2-3, with 9 bases that match TRBD2. The CDR3 loop spans 15 amino acids. From germline, CDR1 is SGDLS and CDR2 YYNGEE. J lost 0 bases, V lost 3 bases, and 2 bases had no gene match. The CDR3 bases are TGTGCCAGCAGCGAACTAGCGGGCAGCACAGATACGCAGTATTTT. This sequence encodes CASSELAGSTDTQYF. Drawing the rest from reference TRBV9 and TRBJ2-3, the complete variable domain is DSGVTQTPKHLITATGQRVTLRCSPRSGDLSVYWYQQSLDQGLQFLIQYYNGEERAKGNILERFSAQQFPDLHSELNLSSLELGDSALYFCASSELAGSTDTQYFGPGTRLTVL.

This clone appeared a few times. The V and J genes are TRBV19 and TRBJ1-6; 8 bases line up with TRBD1. V lost 6 bases to trimming and J lost 10 bases; unmatched junction nucleotides: 11. CDR3 length: 15 residues. Germline loops: CDR1 LNHDA, CDR2 SQIVND (reference sequence). DNA of the CDR3: TGTGCCAGTAGCCTCCTGGACAGGGAAGAGTCACCCCTCCACTTT. Its translation is CASSLLDREESPLHF.

The chain couples TRBV9 to TRBJ2-5, with 9 bases fitting TRBD2. After removal of 4 bases from V and 2 bases from J, the junction contained 9 bases not matched to a gene. Germline CDR1 reads SGDLS; CDR2 reads YYNGEE. This CDR3 region has 16 residues. The CDR3 sequence is CASSLGASGIQETQYF. In DNA form, the CDR3 reads TGTGCCAGCAGCTTGGGGGCTAGCGGGATACAAGAGACCCAGTACTTC. The entire variable domain, with the rest obtained from reference TRBV9 and TRBJ2-5, is as follows: DSGVTQTPKHLITATGQRVTLRCSPRSGDLSVYWYQQSLDQGLQFLIQYYNGEERAKGNILERFSAQQFPDLHSELNLSSLELGDSALYFCASSLGASGIQETQYFGPGTRLLVL.

The genes are TRBV28 and TRBJ2-7; tentative D call: TRBD1 (5 bases). The CDR3 totals 15 residues. V was cut by 5 bases and J by 1 base, with 15 bases left in between. CDR1 and CDR2 from the germline V gene are MDHEN and SYDVKM. Written as DNA, the CDR3 is TGTGCCAGCAGTATTTCAGGGATCCCGTCCTACGAGCAGTACTTC. This encodes CASSISGIPSYEQYF.

This clone was seen only a few times. This same CDR3 is encoded by further DNA sequences in the sample. The gene calls are TRBV9 and TRBJ1-4; possible D gene TRBD1, 5 bases. The germline V gene has CDR1 SGDLS and CDR2 YYNGEE. V was cut by 5 bases and J by 0 bases, with 8 bases left in between. This CDR3 is 14 amino acids long. This CDR3 is CASSPTATNEKLFF. CDR3 sequence (DNA): TGTGCCAGCAGTCCGACAGCAACTAATGAAAAACTGTTTTTT.

This chain's CDR3 is CATSRVRASGNQPQHF. The DNA of the CDR3 is TGTGCCACCAGCAGAGTTCGGGCATCGGGGAATCAGCCCCAGCATTTT. V gene TRBV15 combines with J gene TRBJ1-5; D gene ambiguous. Trimming cost V 1 base and J 4 bases, with 14 bases left between them. Germline V gene data show CDR1 as LNHNV and CDR2 as YYDKDF (reference sequence). The CDR3 runs 16 residues.

This chain connects TRBV6-4 to TRBJ2-3; a weak D match, TRBD2 (5 bases). Germline V gives CDR1 MRHNA, CDR2 SNTAGT. The CDR3 has 14 residues. Trimming took 6 bases from V and 2 from J, leaving 12 bases between them. CDR3 nucleotide sequence: TGTGCCAGCAGAGGAGGACTGCACACAGATACGCAGTATTTT. Translation gives CASRGGLHTDTQYF.

This chain joins TRBV27 and TRBJ2-1; 7 bases are a match to TRBD2. Germline V gene lookup returns CDR1 MNHEY and CDR2 SMNVEV (reference sequence). The V and J ends lost 4 bases and 3 bases, in that order; junction bases with no gene match: 15. The CDR3 sequence is 18 residues long. CDR3 nucleotide sequence: TGTGCCAGCAGTTCAGCCTTGCGACTAGCCCGTAGCTACAATGAGCAGTTCTTC. Protein: CASSSALRLARSYNEQFF.

This clone has a handful of counts. For the CDR3, the DNA is TGTGCCAGCTCACCAGAGAACAGGCTATACGAGCAGTACTTC. Encoded protein: CASSPENRLYEQYF. The chain couples TRBV18 to TRBJ2-7; D is perhaps TRBD1 (5 bases). Germline CDR1 reads KGHSH; CDR2 reads LQKENI. Trimming removed 2 bases at V and 4 bases at J, with 12 bases between. The CDR3 extends over 14 amino acids.

This clone appeared a few times. The J gene is TRBJ1-5, the V gene TRBV7-9, with 9 bases that match TRBD1. Germline CDR1 SEHNR, CDR2 FQNEAQ (reference sequence). The V gene end was trimmed by 5 bases and the J gene end by 6 bases; junction bases not matched to a gene: 8. The CDR3 covers 15 residues. The CDR3 DNA reads TGTGCCAGCAGCGGGGACAGGGTGGTAAGTCAGCCCCAGCATTTT. This encodes CASSGDRVVSQPQHF.

J is TRBJ1-1 and V is TRBV5-1; D perhaps matches TRBD1 (5 bases). CDR1 is SGHRS and CDR2 is YFSETQ in the germline V gene. This CDR3 is 15 amino acids long. With 1 base removed from V and 3 bases from J, the gap between germline ends came to 13 bases. CDR3 coding DNA: TGCGCCAGCAGCTTGAGGGCAGGGTATGACACTGAAGCTTTCTTT. Its translation is CASSLRAGYDTEAFF.

V gene TRBV5-1 combines with J gene TRBJ2-7; D not certain. Germline V gene lookup returns CDR1 SGHRS and CDR2 YFSETQ. Trimming removed 0 bases from V and 3 bases from J, with 7 bases in between. CDR3 length: 13 amino acids. In nucleotides, the CDR3 is TGCGCCAGCAGCTTGGCCGAGGTCTACGAGCAGTACTTC. Protein product: CASSLAEVYEQYF.

The chain recombines TRBV18 with TRBJ2-5; D remains ambiguous. Deletions cut 1 base from V and 2 bases from J, with 11 bases between. CDR1 is KGHSH, CDR2 LQKENI, per germline. The CDR3 consists of 15 residues. This CDR3 reads CASSPQAGTQETQYF. The CDR3 DNA sequence: TGTGCCAGCTCACCACAGGCAGGAACTCAAGAGACCCAGTACTTC.

The chain is built from TRBV27 and TRBJ2-7, with D unresolved. The CDR3 extends over 12 amino acids. Germline lookup yields CDR1 MNHEY and CDR2 SMNVEV (reference sequence). V lost 7 bases to trimming and J lost 3 bases, with 10 bases between them. CDR3 sequence: CASIFLLYEQYF. CDR3 coding DNA: TGTGCCAGCATTTTTCTCCTCTACGAGCAGTACTTC.

The chain carries TRBV27 and TRBJ1-1; tentatively, D is TRBD1 (5 bases). This CDR3 has 12 amino acids. Germline CDR1 is MNHEY and CDR2 is SMNVEV (reference sequence). The V end was cut by 6 bases, the J end by 7 bases, with 12 bases between. CDR3: CASRGGSGEAFF. CDR3 nucleotides: TGTGCCAGCAGGGGGGGGTCTGGTGAAGCTTTCTTT.

This clone was detected a few times. This rearrangement joins TRBV7-8 to TRBJ2-7; no firm D call. V was shortened by 4 bases and J by 0 bases, with 13 bases between the two germline ends. Germline V gene sequence: CDR1 SGHVS, CDR2 FQNEAQ. This CDR3 has 15 amino acids. CDR3 in DNA: TGTGCCAGCAGCTCCCTCCTGGGCAGCTCCTACGAGCAGTACTTC. Protein product: CASSSLLGSSYEQYF.